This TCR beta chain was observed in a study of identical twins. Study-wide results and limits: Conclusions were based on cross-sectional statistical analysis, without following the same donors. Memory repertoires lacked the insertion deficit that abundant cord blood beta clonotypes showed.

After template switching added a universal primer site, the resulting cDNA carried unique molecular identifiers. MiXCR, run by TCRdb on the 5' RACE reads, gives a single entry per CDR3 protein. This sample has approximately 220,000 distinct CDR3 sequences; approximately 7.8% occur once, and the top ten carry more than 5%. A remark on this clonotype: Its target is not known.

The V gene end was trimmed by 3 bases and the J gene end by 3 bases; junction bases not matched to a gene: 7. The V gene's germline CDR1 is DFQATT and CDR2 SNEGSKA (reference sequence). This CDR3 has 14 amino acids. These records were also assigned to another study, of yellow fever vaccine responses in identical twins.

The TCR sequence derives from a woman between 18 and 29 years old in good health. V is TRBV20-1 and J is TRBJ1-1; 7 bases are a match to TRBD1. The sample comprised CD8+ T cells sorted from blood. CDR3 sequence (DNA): TGCAGTGCTAGCGATACAGGGGACTACACTGAAGCTTTCTTT. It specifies CSASDTGDYTEAFF.